The rows below give T cell receptor beta chains drawn from one sample of a study of T cell repertoires in cytomegalovirus infection. TCRdb reprocessed the reads with MiXCR, giving one entry per CDR3 protein. The sample holds around 350,000 distinct CDR3 sequences, less than 20% seen once. Sample: PBMCs. These receptors came from a human donor in good health (CMV status not recorded). Some clones in this sample may be carry-over from other donors' samples. Each CDR3 is given with its conserved first and last residue. Fields, in order: clone size, D gene, CDR3 length, V gene, J gene, CDR3 DNA, CDR3 protein. The D gene is left open where the match is weak. For some rows the clone size is stated as once, few or many, or as a class when expanded; others skip it.

>many|.|14|TRBV7-8|TRBJ1-6
TGTGCCAGCAGCTTAAGCTCCTATAATTCACCCCTCCACTTT
CASSLSSYNSPLHF
>many|TRBD1|15|TRBV7-2|TRBJ2-3
TGTGCCAGCAGCCGTGGGGGACAGGGACCAGATACGCAGTATTTT
CASSRGGQGPDTQYF
>.|.|14|TRBV28|TRBJ1-5
TGTGCCATCGAGGAAGGGGGGGTCAATCAGCCCCAGCATTTT
CAIEEGGVNQPQHF
>few|.|13|TRBV7-7|TRBJ2-1
TGTGCCAGCAGCTTAGGGGATTGGAATGAGCAGTTCTTC
CASSLGDWNEQFF
>.|.|15|TRBV6-8|TRBJ1-2
TGTGCCAGCAGTTACTCAGGGACAATTAACTATGGCTACACCTTC
CASSYSGTINYGYTF
>few|TRBD1|16|TRBV12-3/TRBV12-4|TRBJ1-2
TGTGCCAGCAGTCACGACAATGACAGGGACTCGTTTGGCTACACCTTC
CASSHDNDRDSFGYTF
>.|TRBD1|14|TRBV10-3|TRBJ2-7
TGTGCCATCGCAACCGGGGACAGCTCCTACGAGCAGTACTTC
CAIATGDSSYEQYF
>.|TRBD2|19|TRBV7-2|TRBJ2-1
TGTGCCAGCAGCTTAGACCCGGGACTAGCGGGAGGCAACTACAATGAGCAGTTCTTC
CASSLDPGLAGGNYNEQFF
>many|.|13|TRBV6-5|TRBJ2-3
TGTGCCACCCACCGGGGGGCAACAGATACGCAGTATTTT
CATHRGATDTQYF
>few|TRBD1|15|TRBV11-2|TRBJ2-7
TGTGCCAGCAGCTTGGGACAGCTAAGCTCCTACGAGCAGTACTTC
CASSLGQLSSYEQYF
>.|.|12|TRBV2|TRBJ2-7
TGTGCCAGCAATAAGGACCTCGGCGAGCAGTACTTC
CASNKDLGEQYF
>.|.|11|TRBV6-2/TRBV6-3|TRBJ2-1
TGTGCCAGCAGCCGTACTACCGAGCAGTTCTTC
CASSRTTEQFF
>few|.|12|TRBV2|TRBJ2-1
TGTGCCAGTTTAGGACAGTACAATGAGCAGTTCTTC
CASLGQYNEQFF
>.|TRBD2|16|TRBV27|TRBJ2-5
TGTGCCAGCGCCGAAGCGGGAGGCTCGGGAGGAGAGACCCAGTACTTC
CASAEAGGSGGETQYF
>few|.|13|TRBV12-3/TRBV12-4|TRBJ2-1
TGTGCCAGCAGTTTAGCCCCCGCTAATGAGCAGTTCTTC
CASSLAPANEQFF
>few|.|15|TRBV20-1|TRBJ1-5
TGCAGTGCTAGAAGAGGGGGGGACCCTAATCAGCCCCAGCATTTT
CSARRGGDPNQPQHF
>few|TRBD2|14|TRBV18|TRBJ2-7
TGTGCCAGCTCGCCAGCGGGAGCAAAACACGAGCAGTACTTC
CASSPAGAKHEQYF
>few|.|15|TRBV7-2|TRBJ1-6
TGTGCCAGCAGCCTGTGGGGTCAGGGGCCAGCACCCCTCCACTTT
CASSLWGQGPAPLHF
>many|TRBD2|18|TRBV12-3/TRBV12-4|TRBJ2-1
TGTGCCAGCAGCCTCTTTGTTGGCCGACTAGCGGGGGAGAGTGAGCAGTTCTTC
CASSLFVGRLAGESEQFF
>many|TRBD2|16|TRBV7-6|TRBJ2-3
TGTGCCAGCAGCCTACTAGCGGGGGGACGCACAGATACGCAGTATTTT
CASSLLAGGRTDTQYF
>many|.|12|TRBV7-2|TRBJ2-5
TGTGCCAGCAGCGGCAACCAAGAGACCCAGTACTTC
CASSGNQETQYF
>many|.|13|TRBV5-4|TRBJ1-2
TGTGCCAGCAGCTTGGCCGGGGGCCCTGGCTACACCTTC
CASSLAGGPGYTF
>.|.|15|TRBV12-3/TRBV12-4|TRBJ1-2
TGTGCCAGCAGTTTAGGTCTCAGGGTAGACTATGGCTACACCTTC
CASSLGLRVDYGYTF
>few|.|13|TRBV12-3/TRBV12-4|TRBJ1-4
TGTGCCACCTCAGACAGTGATCTCGAAAAACTGTTTTTT
CATSDSDLEKLFF
>once|TRBD2|14|TRBV12-3/TRBV12-4|TRBJ2-7
TGTGCCAGCAGAATGGGGGGGGGAATCTACGAGCAGTACTTC
CASRMGGGIYEQYF
>many|.|12|TRBV7-8|TRBJ1-6
TGTGCCAGCAGCTTAGCTAATTCACCCCTCCACTTT
CASSLANSPLHF
>few|TRBD1|14|TRBV7-2|TRBJ2-7
TGTGCCAGCAGCTTAAACAGGGGGTCCCACGAGCAGTACTTC
CASSLNRGSHEQYF
>.|TRBD2|16|TRBV3-1|TRBJ2-1
TGTGCCAGCAGCCAAGGTGGGCTAGCGGGGGGGCCTGAGCAGTTCTTC
CASSQGGLAGGPEQFF
>.|.|18|TRBV2|TRBJ1-1
TGTGCCAGCAAGCGGGGAGGGCAGACCATGGGAACGAACACTGAAGCTTTCTTT
CASKRGGQTMGTNTEAFF
>.|.|16|TRBV25-1|TRBJ2-3
TGTGCCAGCAGTAGATCTGAGGTCCCTAGCACAGATACGCAGTATTTT
CASSRSEVPSTDTQYF
>.|TRBD2|12|TRBV20-1|TRBJ2-1
TGCAGTGCTGGAAATAGCGGGGTGGAGCAGTTCTTC
CSAGNSGVEQFF
>many|.|11|TRBV10-3|TRBJ2-1
TGTGCCATCAGCGAGCGGATAGAGCAGTTCTTC
CAISERIEQFF
>many|.|16|TRBV7-2|TRBJ1-1
TGTGCCAGCAGCTTAGTCAGGGCAGGGTTTGGCACTGAAGCTTTCTTT
CASSLVRAGFGTEAFF
>.|TRBD2|14|TRBV12-3/TRBV12-4|TRBJ2-5
TGTGCCAGCAGTTTCGGTAGCGGGAGAGAGACCCAGTACTTC
CASSFGSGRETQYF
>few|TRBD1|14|TRBV2|TRBJ1-2
TGTGCCAGCCGGGACAGGACAGCTAACTATGGCTACACCTTC
CASRDRTANYGYTF
>.|.|12|TRBV20-1|TRBJ2-7
TGCAGTGCAGGGGGTGGGTCGGGCGAGCAGTACTTC
CSAGGGSGEQYF
>few|.|14|TRBV5-4|TRBJ2-3
TGTGCCAGCAGCCCGAGAGAGGGCACAGATACGCAGTATTTT
CASSPREGTDTQYF
>.|.|11|TRBV29-1|TRBJ1-1
TGCAGCGTTAGTGAGGGCACTGAAGCTTTCTTT
CSVSEGTEAFF
>.|.|14|TRBV3-1|TRBJ1-5
TGTGCCAGCAGCCAAGCGGCGCAAAATCAGCCCCAGCATTTT
CASSQAAQNQPQHF
>.|.|16|TRBV7-6|TRBJ2-6
TGTGCCAGCAGCTTAAGAAGGGGCTCTGGGGCCAACGTCCTGACTTTC
CASSLRRGSGANVLTF
>.|.|11|TRBV20-1|TRBJ1-2
TGCAGTGCTGTAGGTAACTATGGCTACACCTTC
CSAVGNYGYTF
>few|.|16|TRBV12-3/TRBV12-4|TRBJ2-6
TGTGCCAGCAGGTCTACTCGATTGCCTGGGGCCAACGTCCTGACTTTC
CASRSTRLPGANVLTF
>.|.|13|TRBV5-6|TRBJ1-2
TGTGCCAGCAGCTCTACGCATTACTATGGCTACACCTTC
CASSSTHYYGYTF
>.|TRBD2|15|TRBV11-2|TRBJ2-2
TGTGCCAGCAGCTTAGGGCGGGGGGACACCGGGGAGCTGTTTTTT
CASSLGRGDTGELFF
>.|.|11|TRBV20-1|TRBJ2-3
TGCAGTATGGAGGGGGGAGATACGCAGTATTTT
CSMEGGDTQYF
>.|.|14|TRBV7-6|TRBJ1-3
TGTGCCAGCAGCGTCGGACACTCTGGAAACACCATATATTTT
CASSVGHSGNTIYF
>.|.|13|TRBV12-3/TRBV12-4|TRBJ1-5
TGTGCCAGCAGTCCGGGTCGTTATCAGCCCCAGCATTTT
CASSPGRYQPQHF
>few|.|16|TRBV7-2|TRBJ2-5
TGTGCCAGCAGCCCCTCCGCTTTTGCGACAGAAGAGACCCAGTACTTC
CASSPSAFATEETQYF
>many|TRBD1|15|TRBV5-1|TRBJ2-2
TGCGCCAGCAGCTGGACAGGGGGCGGCACCGGGGAGCTGTTTTTT
CASSWTGGGTGELFF
>many|.|14|TRBV7-2|TRBJ2-5
TGTGCCAGCAGCCTCAACTACTGGAAAGAGACCCAGTACTTC
CASSLNYWKETQYF
>many|.|12|TRBV5-5|TRBJ1-2
TGTGCCAGCAGCTTTGAGGCGGATGGCTACACCTTC
CASSFEADGYTF
>few|.|15|TRBV15|TRBJ2-3
TGTGCCACCAGCAGAGATGGGCCAGGAGCAGGTACGCAGTATTTT
CATSRDGPGAGTQYF